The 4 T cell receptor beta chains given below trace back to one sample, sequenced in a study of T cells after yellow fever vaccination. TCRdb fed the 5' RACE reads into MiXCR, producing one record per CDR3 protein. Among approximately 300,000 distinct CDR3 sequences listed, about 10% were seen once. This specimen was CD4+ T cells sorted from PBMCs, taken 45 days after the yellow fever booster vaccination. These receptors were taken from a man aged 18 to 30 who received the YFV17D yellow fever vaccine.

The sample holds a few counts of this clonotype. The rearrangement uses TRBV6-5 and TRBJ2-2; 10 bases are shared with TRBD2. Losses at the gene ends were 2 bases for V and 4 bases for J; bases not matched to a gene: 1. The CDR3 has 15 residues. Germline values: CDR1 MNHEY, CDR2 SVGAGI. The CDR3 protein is CASSYERGGTGELFF. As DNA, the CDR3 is TGTGCCAGCAGTTACGAGCGGGGGGGCACCGGGGAGCTGTTTTTT.

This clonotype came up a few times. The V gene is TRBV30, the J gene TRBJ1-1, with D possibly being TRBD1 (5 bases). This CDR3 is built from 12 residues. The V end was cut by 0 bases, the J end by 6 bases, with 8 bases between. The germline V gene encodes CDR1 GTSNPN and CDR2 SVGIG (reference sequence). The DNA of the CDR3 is TGTGCCTGGAGTGTACGGGGCCCTGAAGCTTTCTTT. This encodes CAWSVRGPEAFF.

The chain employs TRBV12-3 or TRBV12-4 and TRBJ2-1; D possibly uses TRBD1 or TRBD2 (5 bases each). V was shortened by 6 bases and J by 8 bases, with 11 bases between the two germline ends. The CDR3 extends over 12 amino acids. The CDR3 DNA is TGTGCCAGCAGGGCGACAGCGGATGAGCAGTTCTTC. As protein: CASRATADEQFF.

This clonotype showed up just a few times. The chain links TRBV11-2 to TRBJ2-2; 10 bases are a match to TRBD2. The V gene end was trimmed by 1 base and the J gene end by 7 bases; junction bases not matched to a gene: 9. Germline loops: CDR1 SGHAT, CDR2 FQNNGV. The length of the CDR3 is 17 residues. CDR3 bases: TGTGCCAGCAGCTTAGCGAGCGGGGGGGTTCGAATCGGGGAGCTGTTTTTT. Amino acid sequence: CASSLASGGVRIGELFF.